This T cell receptor beta chain appears in the sequencing data of a study of T cell responses to AZD1222 COVID-19 vaccine. Of note for this clone: Its target is unknown.

Repertoires were generated with immunoSEQ multiplex PCR, while TCRdb's copy carries only in-frame clones and drops some. Here the sample spans some 87,000 clones, 85% to 90% being singletons. Germline values: CDR1 SEHNR, CDR2 FQNEAQ (reference sequence). V was trimmed by 1 base and J by 1 base, leaving 7 bases between them. CDR3 length: 14 amino acids. General study findings and limits: Donors were mostly white British, more females; clonal diversity possibly underestimated.

The sequencing here drew on peripheral blood, taken on day 0 of AZD1222 vaccination. The sequence was obtained from an adult in good health. The rearrangement uses TRBV7-9 and TRBJ1-1; tentatively, D is TRBD1 (5 bases). The CDR3 spells CASSLGGTNTEAFF. For the CDR3, the DNA is TGTGCCAGCAGCTTAGGGGGCACGAACACTGAAGCTTTCTTT. Drawing the rest from reference TRBV7-9 and TRBJ1-1, the complete variable domain is DTGVSQNPRHKITKRGQNVTFRCDPISEHNRLYWYRQTLGQGPEFLTYFQNEAQLEKSRLLSDRFSAERPKGSFSTLEIQRTEQGDSAMYLCASSLGGTNTEAFFGQGTRLTVV.